This is a list of T cell receptor beta chains from one sample in a study of CD8+ T cells in alopecia areata. Only in-frame clones appear in the TCRdb table, and some are missing; sequencing was by immunoSEQ multiplex PCR. The table records approximately 98,000 clones, roughly 60% of them present only once. Input material: CD8+ T cells sorted from blood. The receptors derive from a human donor in good health. CDR3s include the opening cysteine and the closing phenylalanine or tryptophan. A D gene is named only where the DNA matches it firmly. Size values are once, few and many counts, or a class for expanded clones, and some rows have none.

J: TRBJ1-1
V: TRBV28
size: -
D: -
DNA: TGTGCCAGCAGTTTACCTCCGGGGAACACTGAAGCTTTCTTT
CDR3: CASSLPPGNTEAFF

J: TRBJ2-3
V: TRBV7-2
size: few
D: -
DNA: TGTGCCAGCAGCATCGGGGGTACAGATACGCAGTATTTT
CDR3: CASSIGGTDTQYF

J: TRBJ1-5
V: TRBV15
size: -
D: TRBD1
DNA: TGTGCCACCAGCTCTGGACAGGGGAGGATTAGCAATCAGCCCCAGCATTTT
CDR3: CATSSGQGRISNQPQHF

J: TRBJ2-2
V: TRBV6-5
size: -
D: TRBD1
DNA: TGTGCCAGCAGTTCCCAGAGGGGGCAGAGCACCGGGGAGCTGTTTTTT
CDR3: CASSSQRGQSTGELFF

J: TRBJ1-2
V: TRBV29-1
size: -
D: TRBD1
DNA: TGCAGCGTTGAGACGGTCTTGGAGGACAGGGCTAACTATGGCTACACCTTC
CDR3: CSVETVLEDRANYGYTF

J: TRBJ2-7
V: TRBV27
size: -
D: -
DNA: TGTGCCAGCAAAGGAGGAGTCTACGAGCAGTACTTC
CDR3: CASKGGVYEQYF

J: TRBJ1-1
V: TRBV5-1
size: -
D: -
DNA: TGCGCCAGCAGCTGGGGCCCCTCAGACACTGAAGCTTTCTTT
CDR3: CASSWGPSDTEAFF

J: TRBJ1-5
V: TRBV28
size: -
D: -
DNA: TGTGCCAGCAGTTTATTCAGGGGAAATCAGCCCCAGCATTTT
CDR3: CASSLFRGNQPQHF

J: TRBJ1-4
V: TRBV30
size: once
D: -
DNA: TGTGCCTGGAGTGTACCGGGGGAAAAACTGTTTTTT
CDR3: CAWSVPGEKLFF

J: TRBJ2-6
V: TRBV9
size: -
D: -
DNA: TGTGCCAGCAGCGTTGACCCGAATAGGACTCTCCGAAACTCTGGGGCCAACGTCCTGACTTTC
CDR3: CASSVDPNRTLRNSGANVLTF

J: TRBJ2-3
V: TRBV29-1
size: -
D: -
DNA: TGCAGCGTCGCTCATACAGGGCTCATCACAGATACGCAGTATTTT
CDR3: CSVAHTGLITDTQYF

J: TRBJ2-5
V: TRBV5-1
size: -
D: -
DNA: TGCGCCAGCAGCTTGGGGCCGTCGGGGGAATTGGAGACCCAGTACTTC
CDR3: CASSLGPSGELETQYF

J: TRBJ2-2
V: TRBV6-5
size: once
D: -
DNA: TGTGCCAGCAGTTACGGAGTCACCGGGGAGCTGTTTTTT
CDR3: CASSYGVTGELFF

J: TRBJ2-7
V: TRBV18
size: few
D: -
DNA: TGTGCCAGCTCACCAACCGGGGGCTACAACGAGCAGTACTTC
CDR3: CASSPTGGYNEQYF

J: TRBJ2-3
V: TRBV28
size: once
D: -
DNA: TGTGCCAGCAGTTTAGGGGGCGATCGAGGCACAGATACGCAGTATTTT
CDR3: CASSLGGDRGTDTQYF

J: TRBJ2-3
V: TRBV6-1
size: -
D: TRBD2
DNA: TGTGCCAGCCGAAGACTAGCGGGGTCCCAAGATACGCAGTATTTT
CDR3: CASRRLAGSQDTQYF

J: TRBJ2-1
V: TRBV19
size: -
D: -
DNA: TGTGCCAGTAGTTATATGTTCTCCTACAATGAGCAGTTCTTC
CDR3: CASSYMFSYNEQFF

J: TRBJ1-1
V: TRBV10-2
size: -
D: -
DNA: TGCGCCAGCAGGGGCGAGAACACTGAAGCTTTCTTT
CDR3: CASRGENTEAFF

J: TRBJ1-2
V: TRBV2
size: -
D: -
DNA: TGTGCCAGCAGTGGCAGTGGCTACACCTTC
CDR3: CASSGSGYTF

J: TRBJ2-7
V: TRBV6-1
size: -
D: -
DNA: TGTGCCAGCAGTGGGGGAGAAGAGGGTACCGAGCAGTACTTC
CDR3: CASSGGEEGTEQYF

J: TRBJ1-1
V: TRBV7-8
size: -
D: -
DNA: TGTGCCAGCAGCTTATTTGGGACAACTGAAGCTTTCTTT
CDR3: CASSLFGTTEAFF

J: TRBJ2-7
V: TRBV5-1
size: -
D: -
DNA: TGCGCCAGCAGCTTAGGGGGTAGCGGCGAGCAGTACTTC
CDR3: CASSLGGSGEQYF

J: TRBJ1-2
V: TRBV9
size: few
D: TRBD1
DNA: TGTGCCAGCAGCGCGGGACAGGGAAACTTCTATGGCTACACCTTC
CDR3: CASSAGQGNFYGYTF

J: TRBJ2-1
V: TRBV29-1
size: once
D: TRBD2
DNA: TGCAGCGCCAGGACTAGTAGCTCCCCTTCCGGTGAGCAGTTCTTC
CDR3: CSARTSSSPSGEQFF

J: TRBJ2-7
V: TRBV5-6
size: -
D: TRBD1
DNA: TGTGCCAGCAGCCAAGGGGGCTTGTTCTCCTACGAGCAGTACTTC
CDR3: CASSQGGLFSYEQYF

J: TRBJ2-3
V: TRBV30
size: -
D: -
DNA: TGTGCCTGGAGTCTCCCGACGGGGGGCACAGATACGCAGTATTTT
CDR3: CAWSLPTGGTDTQYF

J: TRBJ2-1
V: TRBV2
size: -
D: TRBD2
DNA: TGTGCCAGCAGTCGGGGGACTAGCGACTCCAATGAGCAGTTCTTC
CDR3: CASSRGTSDSNEQFF

J: TRBJ1-1
V: TRBV4-1
size: -
D: -
DNA: TGCGCCAGCAGCCGTCTGGACACCTTGAACACTGAAGCTTTCTTT
CDR3: CASSRLDTLNTEAFF

J: TRBJ2-5
V: TRBV4-3
size: -
D: TRBD1
DNA: TGCGCCAGCAGCCAAGATTTGGGACAGGGAGGGACCCAGTACTTC
CDR3: CASSQDLGQGGTQYF

J: TRBJ2-1
V: TRBV6-6
size: -
D: -
DNA: TGTGCCAGCAGTTACTCGTTGGATGAGCAGTTCTTC
CDR3: CASSYSLDEQFF

J: TRBJ1-6
V: TRBV7-9
size: -
D: -
DNA: TGTGCCAGCAGCAACGATCCGGGACTGTTCTCCTATAATTCACCCCTCCACTTT
CDR3: CASSNDPGLFSYNSPLHF

J: TRBJ1-5
V: TRBV7-8
size: few
D: -
DNA: TGTGCCAGCAGCTTAAAAACAGTTTGGAACAATCAGCCCCAGCATTTT
CDR3: CASSLKTVWNNQPQHF

J: TRBJ2-5
V: TRBV7-8
size: -
D: -
DNA: TGTGCCAGCAGGTGGAGGGCCCAAGAGACCCAGTACTTC
CDR3: CASRWRAQETQYF

J: TRBJ2-5
V: TRBV28
size: -
D: TRBD1
DNA: TGTGCCAGCAGTTTAAGTCGACAGGGGGCAGAGACCCAGTACTTC
CDR3: CASSLSRQGAETQYF

J: TRBJ1-2
V: TRBV5-6
size: -
D: -
DNA: TGTGCCAGCAGCTTGGGGGGTCCCAGAGGAAACTATGGCTACACCTTC
CDR3: CASSLGGPRGNYGYTF

J: TRBJ2-1
V: TRBV30
size: -
D: -
DNA: TGTGCCTGGAGTAGGGTTAGGGGTCAATCCACCTACAATGAGCAGTTCTTC
CDR3: CAWSRVRGQSTYNEQFF

J: TRBJ2-5
V: TRBV2
size: -
D: -
DNA: TGTGCCAGCATGGACCCCCGGATTGAGGGCGGGGCCCAGTACTTC
CDR3: CASMDPRIEGGAQYF